This T cell receptor (beta chain) appears in the sequencing data of a study of blood T cell repertoires in COVID-19. Study-level background: The United States, Italy and Spain provided the acute and convalescent COVID-19 samples.

The CDR3 consists of 13 residues. Germline CDR1 reads SGHTA; CDR2 reads FQGNSA. Trimming pared 5 bases from V and 4 bases from J, leaving 12 bases between. In the study's own analysis: Estimates of nucleated cell counts were drawn from the amplification of reference gene primers. TCRdb's copy holds only in-frame clones and misses some; the assay was immunoSEQ multiplex PCR. The V and J calls and clone size were taken over from that table, and D and trimming were inferred from the DNA. The sample carries tens of thousands of clones, about 70% recorded once. The clonotype originates from a woman aged 55-69 years in a cohort sampled during active or convalescent COVID-19. Sequenced sample: peripheral blood. The V call is TRBV7-2, the J call TRBJ2-7; no clear D. CDR3 nucleotides: TGTGCCAGCAGCGGCCCGCACCGTTACGAGCAGTACTTC. It specifies CASSGPHRYEQYF.